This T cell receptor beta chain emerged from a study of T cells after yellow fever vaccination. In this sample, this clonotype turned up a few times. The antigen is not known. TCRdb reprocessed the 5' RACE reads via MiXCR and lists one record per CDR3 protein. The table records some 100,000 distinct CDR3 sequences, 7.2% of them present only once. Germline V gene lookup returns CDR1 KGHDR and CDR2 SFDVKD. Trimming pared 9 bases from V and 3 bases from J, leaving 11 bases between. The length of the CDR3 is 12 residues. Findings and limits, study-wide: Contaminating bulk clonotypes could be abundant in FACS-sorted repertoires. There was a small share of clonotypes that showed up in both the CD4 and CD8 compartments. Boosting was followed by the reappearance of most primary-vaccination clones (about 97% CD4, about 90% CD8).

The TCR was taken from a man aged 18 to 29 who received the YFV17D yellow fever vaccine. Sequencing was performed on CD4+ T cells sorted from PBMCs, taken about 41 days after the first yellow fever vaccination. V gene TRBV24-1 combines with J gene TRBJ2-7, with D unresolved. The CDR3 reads CATLRPLYEQYF. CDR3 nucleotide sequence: TGTGCCACCCTGCGGCCGCTCTACGAGCAGTACTTC.